A single sample is the source of the 22 T cell receptor beta chains below, sequenced in a study of blood T cell repertoires in COVID-19. Data came from immunoSEQ multiplex PCR; TCRdb stores just in-frame clones and leaves some out. Here the sample spans approximately 150,000 clones, less than 90% being singletons. Sequencing input: PBMCs or T cells enriched from blood (not recorded which). The receptors were sampled from a human donor with acute COVID-19. The donor label of this sample is uncertain.

The genes are TRBV2 and TRBJ1-2, with D hard to call. Germline V gives CDR1 SNHLY, CDR2 FYNNEI. V was clipped by 3 bases and J by 0 bases, with 11 bases between them. The CDR3 runs 15 residues. CDR3 bases: TGTGCCAGCAGTGATCAGGCCGATCCTAACTATGGCTACACCTTC. As protein: CASSDQADPNYGYTF.

V is TRBV25-1 and J is TRBJ1-5; TRBD1 matches 8 bases. CDR3 length equals 14 residues. V was clipped by 4 bases and J by 9 bases; unmatched bases: 8. CDR1 MGHDK and CDR2 SYGVNS come from the germline V gene. CDR3 sequence (DNA): TGTGCCAGCAGTGTGACAGGGGCCGTCGGGCCCCAGCATTTT. As protein: CASSVTGAVGPQHF. The full variable domain, with the rest looked up from reference TRBV25-1 and TRBJ1-5, is EADIYQTPRYLVIGTGKKITLECSQTMGHDKMYWYQQDPGMELHLIHYSYGVNSTEKGDLSSESTVSRIRTEHFPLTLESARPSHTSQYLCASSVTGAVGPQHFGDGTRLSIL.

This chain connects TRBV7-3 to TRBJ2-1; 11 positions match TRBD2. V dropped 1 base and J dropped 3; count of bases not matched to a gene: 5. Germline CDR1 is SGHTA and CDR2 is FQGTGA. CDR3 length: 17 amino acids. The chain's CDR3 is CASSLRGGLADYNEQFF. DNA of the CDR3: TGTGCCAGCAGCTTAAGAGGGGGACTAGCGGACTACAATGAGCAGTTCTTC.

The J gene is TRBJ2-7, the V gene TRBV11-2; 10 nucleotides match TRBD1. Per the germline V gene, CDR1 is SGHAT and CDR2 is FQNNGV. The CDR3 sequence is 15 residues long. V dropped 5 bases and J dropped 1; count of bases not matched to a gene: 5. The CDR3 region has the DNA TGTGCCAGCAGCCCCGGGACAGGGGAATCCTACGAGCAGTACTTC. Translation: CASSPGTGESYEQYF.

This chain joins TRBV19 and TRBJ2-2; 7 bases are shared with TRBD1. This CDR3 comprises 14 residues. Looked up from germline, CDR1 is LNHDA and CDR2 is SQIVND (reference sequence). V gave up 1 base and J gave up 7 bases; unmatched junction bases: 3. CDR3 loop: CASSIGQGGGELFF. DNA of the CDR3: TGTGCCAGTAGTATAGGACAGGGTGGCGGGGAGCTGTTTTTT.

The chain couples TRBV9 to TRBJ1-6, with 8 bases fitting TRBD1. CDR1 SGDLS and CDR2 YYNGEE come from the germline V gene. CDR3 size: 15 residues. V lost 2 bases and J lost 7; bases outside the gene matches: 5. DNA for the CDR3: TGTGCCAGCAGCGTCGGGACAGGAGGCAATTCACCCCTCCACTTT. It translates to CASSVGTGGNSPLHF.

The rearrangement joins TRBV7-3 to TRBJ2-1, with 8 nucleotides matching TRBD2. CDR1 and CDR2 from the germline V gene are SGHTA and FQGTGA. This CDR3 is 16 amino acids long. With 3 bases clipped from V and 8 bases from J, the junction kept 12 bases outside the gene matches. CDR3 in DNA: TGTGCCAGCAGCTTGAGCGGGGGAGCCAGTTCGGATGAGCAGTTCTTC. Translation: CASSLSGGASSDEQFF.

The CDR3 spells CASSLVGSNYGYTF. The CDR3 DNA is TGTGCCAGCAGCTTGGTAGGGAGTAACTATGGCTACACCTTC. The J gene is TRBJ1-2, the V gene TRBV5-4; D not certain. This CDR3 comprises 14 residues. Germline-derived CDR1 and CDR2 are SGHNT and YYREEE (reference sequence). The V gene lost 0 bases and the J gene lost 1 base, with 7 bases spanning the gap. The whole variable domain, filled in from reference TRBV5-4 and TRBJ1-2, reads ETGVTQSPTHLIKTRGQQVTLRCSSQSGHNTVSWYQQALGQGPQFIFQYYREEENGRGNFPPRFSGLQFPNYSSELNVNALELDDSALYLCASSLVGSNYGYTFGSGTRLTVV.

The chain combines TRBV2 with TRBJ2-1, with 14 bases that match TRBD2. The germline gives CDR1 SNHLY, CDR2 FYNNEI. Trimming took 6 bases from V and 7 from J; bases not matched to a gene: 14. The CDR3 length is 18 residues. The CDR3 loop reads CASRRGLAGDPVRNEQFF. The CDR3 DNA sequence: TGTGCCAGCAGGAGGGGACTAGCGGGGGACCCTGTACGGAATGAGCAGTTCTTC.

The chain uses TRBV27 and TRBJ1-5; tentatively, D is TRBD1 (6 bases). Trimming took off 6 bases at V and 4 bases at J, with 16 bases between the two ends. This CDR3 spans 15 amino acids. Germline V lookup: CDR1 MNHEY, CDR2 SMNVEV (reference sequence). CDR3 DNA: TGTGCCAGCAGCCCCAGCGGGGGCCTGAATCAGCCCCAGCATTTT. This gives the protein CASSPSGGLNQPQHF.

The genes are TRBV23-1 and TRBJ1-3, with 9 nucleotides matching TRBD1. TRBV23-1 is reported as an ORF; its role is uncertain. The V segment lost 5 bases and the J segment 0 bases; nucleotides outside the gene matches: 5. This CDR3 comprises 16 residues. CDR3 region: CASSSTGGSSGNTIYF. The CDR3 coding sequence is TGCGCCAGCAGTTCGACAGGGGGGTCCTCTGGAAACACCATATATTTT.

CDR3 nucleotide sequence: TGTGCCAGCAGCGCCGCCGGGAGCTACGAGCAGTACTTC. It specifies CASSAAGSYEQYF. V usage is TRBV7-9 and J usage is TRBJ2-7; tentative D call: TRBD2 (6 bases). The germline V gene encodes CDR1 SEHNR and CDR2 FQNEAQ (reference sequence). With 5 bases removed from V and 3 bases from J, the gap between germline ends came to 11 bases. The CDR3 is made up of 13 amino acids.

The rearrangement joins TRBV3-1 (or the pseudogene TRBV3-2) to TRBJ2-3; TRBD1 matches 9 bases. V lost 5 bases to trimming and J lost 1 base; unmatched junction nucleotides: 13. The length of the CDR3 is 18 residues. Germline CDR1 reads LGHDT; CDR2 reads YNNKEL (reference sequence). The CDR3 DNA reads as TGTGCCAGCAGCGATTGGACAGGGGCGCCCCTAGGCACAGATACGCAGTATTTT. It translates to CASSDWTGAPLGTDTQYF.

Notes on this clone: Other nucleotide sequences from this sample produce the same CDR3. This chain uses TRBV6-5 with TRBJ2-2; no clear D. This CDR3 region has 15 residues. CDR1 and CDR2 from the germline V gene are MNHEY and SVGAGI. With 0 bases removed from V and 1 base from J, the gap between germline ends came to 6 bases. Here the CDR3 DNA reads TGTGCCAGCAGTTACTCGAGGAGGAACACCGGGGAGCTGTTTTTT. Amino acids: CASSYSRRNTGELFF.

The chain uses TRBV5-6 and TRBJ2-7; TRBD1 aligns across 10 bases. Per germline, CDR1 SGHDT and CDR2 YYEEEE. The CDR3 runs to 14 residues. V lost 4 bases to trimming and J lost 2 bases; unmatched junction nucleotides: 3. Written as DNA, the CDR3 is TGTGCCAGCAGCCCGGGACAGGGGCCCTACGAGCAGTACTTC. This translates into CASSPGQGPYEQYF.

This clone was counted a single time. The chain joins TRBV5-4 to TRBJ1-2; D might be TRBD1 (6 bases). Trimming removed 4 bases from V and 4 bases from J, with 17 bases in between. Germline lookup yields CDR1 SGHNT and CDR2 YYREEE (reference sequence). The CDR3 is 15 residues long. CDR3 region: CASSTGGQGIYGYTF. CDR3 DNA: TGTGCCAGCAGCACGGGGGGCCAGGGCATCTATGGCTACACCTTC.

The chain is built from TRBV4-2 and TRBJ1-5; tentatively, D is TRBD1 (5 bases). V lost 5 bases to trimming and J lost 0 bases, with 20 bases between them. Germline V lookup: CDR1 LGHNA, CDR2 YNFKEQ. The CDR3 is made up of 18 amino acids. The CDR3 DNA reads TGTGCCAGCAGCGCCGTAGGGGATGAGGCATATAGCAATCAGCCCCAGCATTTT. This translates into CASSAVGDEAYSNQPQHF.

The V gene is TRBV18, the J gene TRBJ1-2; the match to TRBD1 covers 9 bases. Germline CDR1 reads KGHSH; CDR2 reads LQKENI. CDR3 length: 13 amino acids. Losses at the gene ends were 3 bases for V and 9 bases for J; bases not matched to a gene: 5. CDR3 region: CASSPTGTGSYTF. CDR3 nucleotides: TGTGCCAGCTCACCTACCGGGACAGGGAGCTACACCTTC.

The gene calls are TRBV10-3 and TRBJ1-5; 9 bases are a match to TRBD1. The CDR3 totals 12 residues. The V gene end was trimmed by 9 bases and the J gene end by 6 bases; junction bases not matched to a gene: 3. The germline V gene has CDR1 ENHRY and CDR2 SYGVKD. DNA of the CDR3: TGTGCCATTGGACAGGGGTTTCAGCCCCAGCATTTT. This codes for CAIGQGFQPQHF.

This clone was detected only once. The V call is TRBV7-2, the J call TRBJ2-7; D is possibly TRBD1 (6 bases). CDR1 SGHTA and CDR2 FQGNSA come from the germline V gene. V dropped 2 bases and J dropped 5 bases, with 10 bases sitting between them. The CDR3 loop spans 13 amino acids. The CDR3 spells CASSLSGQNEQYF. CDR3 bases: TGTGCCAGCAGCTTATCCGGACAGAACGAGCAGTACTTC. The full variable domain, completed using reference TRBV7-2 and TRBJ2-7, is GAGVSQSPSNKVTEKGKDVELRCDPISGHTALYWYRQSLGQGLEFLIYFQGNSAPDKSGLPSDRFSAERTGGSVSTLTIQRTQQEDSAVYLCASSLSGQNEQYFGPGTRLTVT.

CDR3 in amino acids: CASSSLGDISLAGLTGELFF. The CDR3, as DNA: TGTGCCAGCAGCTCCCTCGGGGACATCTCCCTAGCGGGTCTGACCGGGGAGCTGTTTTTT. V usage is TRBV7-8 and J usage is TRBJ2-2; 8 nucleotides align to TRBD2. The germline CDR1 and CDR2 sequences are SGHVS and FQNEAQ. The CDR3 runs to 20 residues. The junction had 21 bases not matched to a gene; V was cut back by 4 bases and J by 5 bases.

The rearrangement links TRBV6-5 to TRBJ1-2; tentatively, D is TRBD1 (5 bases). The V end lost 5 bases, the J end lost 4 bases, and 8 bases lay between the germline ends. Looked up from germline, CDR1 is MNHEY and CDR2 is SVGAGI. The length of the CDR3 is 12 residues. The CDR3 sequence is CASSPRVYGYTF. The CDR3 DNA is TGTGCCAGCAGTCCCAGGGTCTATGGCTACACCTTC.